The entry that follows covers one T cell receptor beta chain sequence. This clonotype was picked up many times. Its antigen is still unknown. One end of the junction does not line up with germline, which may come from a read error. These data belong to a study of T cell repertoires in cytomegalovirus infection (dated by TCRdb to about 2019). In terms of the full investigation: The peptide stimulations were aimed at well-studied HLA-B-restricted epitopes as well as recently identified HLA-C-restricted CMV epitopes, whose presentation resists viral immunomodulation. Donor HLA type was relevant to the analysis, as public TCR beta signatures indicated carriage of CMV infection together with the matching HLA type.

The sequencing machine was an Illumina HiSeq 1500. The public reads were reprocessed in TCRdb via fastp at Q25 and MiXCR, keeping in-frame beta chains. Rows merge per CDR3 protein into single entries with the most common DNA and genes. Here the sample has 700,000 to 900,000 distinct CDR3 sequences; about 28% occur a single time. The ten top clones hold under 15% of the sample. The full study reports these points: The ex vivo response was dominated by HLA-C-restricted CMV-specific TCR beta clonotypes, and the single most frequent clonotype in two of eight donors was supplied by these HLA-C-restricted clonotypes. In both this cohort and an independent roughly 330-donor cohort, the cumulative frequency of public TCR beta family members distinguished carriers of CMV infection plus the relevant HLA type.

From cysteine to phenylalanine, the CDR3 is 15 amino acids long. The read is trimmed to its CDR3 DNA, 45 bases read in frame from base 1. CDR1 is given as SGHTA and CDR2 as FQGNSA, both from the germline V gene. The sample's treatment or condition label is to be understood as: in vitro stimulation with specific CMV peptide epitopes to enrich CMV-specific T cells. The specimen comprised cultured CD8+ T cells from PBMCs, sampled from culture after CMV antigen stimulation. This chain joins TRBV7-2 to TRBJ1-5; TRBD1 aligns with 7 central bases. The clonotype was recovered from a human donor in good health (CMV status not recorded). Some clones in this sample may be carry-over from other donors' samples. The CDR3 reads as follows: CASRLDRESNQPQHF. The DNA reads as follows: TGTGCCAGCAGATTAGACAGGGAAAGCAATCAGCCCCAGCATTTT.